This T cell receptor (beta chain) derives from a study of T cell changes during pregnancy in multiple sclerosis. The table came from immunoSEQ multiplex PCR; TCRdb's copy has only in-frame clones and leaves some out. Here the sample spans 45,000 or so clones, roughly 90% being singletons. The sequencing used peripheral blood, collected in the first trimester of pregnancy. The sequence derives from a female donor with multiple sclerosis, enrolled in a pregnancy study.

The CDR3 bases are TGTGCCAGCTCACCCGCGACAGGCGCAAGCTTCTATGGCTACACCTTC. The encoded protein is CASSPATGASFYGYTF. The chain has TRBV18 and TRBJ1-2, with D perhaps TRBD1 (6 bases). Germline assignment: CDR1 KGHSH and CDR2 LQKENI. V dropped 3 bases and J dropped 4 bases, with 18 bases sitting between them. The length of the CDR3 is 16 residues.